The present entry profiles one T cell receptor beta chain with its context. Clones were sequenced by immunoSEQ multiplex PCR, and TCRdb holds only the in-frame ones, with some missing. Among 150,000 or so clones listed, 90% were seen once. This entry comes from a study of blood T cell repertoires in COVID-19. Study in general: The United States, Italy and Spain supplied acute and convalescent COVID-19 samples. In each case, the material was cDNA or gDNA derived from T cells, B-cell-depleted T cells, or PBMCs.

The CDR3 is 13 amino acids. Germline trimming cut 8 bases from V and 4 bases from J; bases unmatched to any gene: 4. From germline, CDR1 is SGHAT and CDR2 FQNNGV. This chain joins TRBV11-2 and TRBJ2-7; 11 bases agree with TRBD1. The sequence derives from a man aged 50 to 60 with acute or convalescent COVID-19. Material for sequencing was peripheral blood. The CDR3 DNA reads TGTGCCAGCGGACAGGGGGCTATATACGAGCAGTACTTC. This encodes CASGQGAIYEQYF.